The T cell receptor (beta chain) under discussion was sequenced for a study of CXCR3-negative and CXCR3-positive naive CD8 T cells. General study results and limits: TRB CDR3s of CXCR3-positive naive cells were more hydrophobic than those of CXCR3-negative naive cells.

5' RACE that incorporated UMI labels was used to prepare the TRB cDNA libraries. TCRdb reprocessed the 5' RACE reads and stores each CDR3 protein as one record, lacking DNA. The repertoire table contains about 70,000 distinct CDR3 sequences. As to this clonotype: Its antigen is still unknown.

The naive CD8+ gate required CD45RO-CCR7+CD27+CD95- phenotype. The sequence was collected from a human donor in good health. Some clones in this sample may be carry-over from other donors' samples. Sequenced sample: naive CXCR3+ CD8+ T cells from blood. The subset: CD45RO-CCR7+CD27+CD95- naive CD8+ T cells expressing CXCR3 (TNR3+).

This CDR3 reads CSVPGGALYEQYF. This sequence joins TRBV29-1 and TRBJ2-7; TCRdb picks TRBD1, but there is no DNA to check that call. Germline V gene data show CDR1 as SQVTM and CDR2 as ANQGSEA. The CDR3 runs to 13 residues.